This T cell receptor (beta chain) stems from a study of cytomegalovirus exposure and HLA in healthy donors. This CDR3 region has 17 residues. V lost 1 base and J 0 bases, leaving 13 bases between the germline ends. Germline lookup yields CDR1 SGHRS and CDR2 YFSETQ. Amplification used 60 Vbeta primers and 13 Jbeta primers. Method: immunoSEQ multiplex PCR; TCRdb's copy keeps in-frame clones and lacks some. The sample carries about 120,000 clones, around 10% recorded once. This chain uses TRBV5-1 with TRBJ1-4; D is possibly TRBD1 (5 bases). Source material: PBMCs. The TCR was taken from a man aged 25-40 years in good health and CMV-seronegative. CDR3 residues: CASSLFQGATTNEKLFF. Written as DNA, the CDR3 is TGCGCCAGCAGCTTGTTCCAAGGGGCGACAACTAATGAAAAACTGTTTTTT.